Given below is one TCR beta chain in context. These data come from a study of blood T cell repertoires in COVID-19. In the study overall: COVID-19 samples, acute and convalescent, were from the United States, Italy and Spain. Sample material is recorded as cDNA or gDNA derived from T cells, B-cell-depleted T cells, or PBMCs.

Original processing methods: How many nucleated cells were present was estimated from reference gene primer amplification. Libraries were prepared by immunoSEQ multiplex PCR; TCRdb keeps only in-frame clonotypes and omits some of them. V and J calls and clone size are given by that table; D and trimming were obtained from the DNA. The sample has 90,000 to 130,000 clones, around three quarters seen once. The origin of this receptor is a woman in her sixties with acute or convalescent COVID-19. The sample consisted of peripheral blood.

In DNA, the CDR3 is TGTGCCAGCAGGGCAGGGGGCAGCTATGGCTACACCTTC. Protein sequence: CASRAGGSYGYTF. This chain uses TRBV12-3 or TRBV12-4 with TRBJ1-2; TRBD1 matches 8 bases. The CDR3 extends over 13 amino acids. V shed 6 bases and J 4 bases; nucleotides not matched to a gene: 4.